Below, 15 T cell receptor beta chains from the same sample are listed, as sequenced in a study of blood T cell repertoires in COVID-19. Profiled with immunoSEQ multiplex PCR; TCRdb holds only in-frame clones, not every one. Among about 400,000 clones listed, around 92% were seen once. Sequencing was performed on PBMCs or T cells enriched from blood (not recorded which). These receptors all stem from a woman in her 30s who had recovered from COVID-19.

This clone was detected a few times. This sequence joins TRBV7-3 and TRBJ2-1, with 7 bases aligning to TRBD2. Per germline, CDR1 SGHTA and CDR2 FQGTGA. There are 15 residues in the CDR3. The junction had 10 bases not matched to a gene; V was cut back by 4 bases and J by 7 bases. CDR3 in amino acids: CASSSTGGWLNEQFF. CDR3 nucleotide sequence: TGTGCCAGCAGCTCAACGGGGGGTTGGTTGAATGAGCAGTTCTTC.

The V and J genes are TRBV5-4 and TRBJ2-4, with 8 bases aligning to TRBD1. This CDR3 is 14 amino acids long. CDR1 and CDR2 (germline): SGHNT, YYREEE (reference sequence). The V segment lost 0 bases and the J segment 10 bases; nucleotides outside the gene matches: 6. The CDR3 loop is CASSLVQGVGIQYF. The CDR3 DNA reads as TGTGCCAGCAGCTTGGTACAGGGGGTAGGGATTCAGTACTTC.

The gene calls are TRBV4-3 and TRBJ2-7; D perhaps matches TRBD1 (6 bases). This CDR3 has 15 amino acids. Looked up from germline, CDR1 is LGHNA and CDR2 is YSLEER. V was shortened by 0 bases and J by 2 bases, with 11 bases between the two germline ends. The CDR3 is CASSQEGRGAYEQYF. The DNA for the CDR3 is TGCGCCAGCAGCCAAGAGGGCAGGGGAGCCTACGAGCAGTACTTC.

This rearrangement joins TRBV28 to TRBJ1-2; D may be TRBD1 (5 bases). Between the trimmed V and J ends, which lost 2 bases and 7 bases, there was a span of 11 bases. The V gene's germline CDR1 is MDHEN and CDR2 SYDVKM. The length of the CDR3 is 13 residues. The CDR3 spells CASSLVRVTGYTF. CDR3 sequence (DNA): TGTGCCAGCAGTTTAGTCAGGGTCACTGGCTACACCTTC.

This rearrangement joins TRBV29-1 to TRBJ2-3, with TRBD1 identical over 10 bases. The CDR3 covers 13 residues. V gave up 5 bases and J gave up 3 bases; unmatched junction bases: 2. Germline loops: CDR1 SQVTM, CDR2 ANQGSEA. The DNA of the CDR3 is TGCAGCGTTCGGGACAGGGGAACAGATACGCAGTATTTT. It encodes CSVRDRGTDTQYF.

This clone appeared a few times. The chain joins TRBV30 to TRBJ2-1; tentatively, D is TRBD1 (6 bases). The CDR3 runs to 14 residues. Germline CDR1 is GTSNPN and CDR2 is SVGIG (reference sequence). Trimming left V 4 bases short and J 7 bases short, with 17 bases between. For the CDR3, the DNA is TGTGCCTGGAACAGGGCCATGTCTGGGAATGAGCAGTTCTTC. Protein sequence: CAWNRAMSGNEQFF. The full variable domain, rest sourced from reference TRBV30 and TRBJ2-1, is SQTIHQWPATLVQPVGSPLSLECTVEGTSNPNLYWYRQAAGRGLQLLFYSVGIGQISSEVPQNLSASRPQDRQFILSSKKLLLSDSGFYLCAWNRAMSGNEQFFGPGTRLTVL.

The gene calls are TRBV2 and TRBJ2-7, with a weak D call TRBD1 (6 bases). V lost 6 bases and J lost 4, with 10 bases in between. Germline V gene data show CDR1 as SNHLY and CDR2 as FYNNEI. The CDR3 covers 12 residues. The CDR3 is CASRGTSYEQYF. DNA of the CDR3: TGTGCCAGCAGGGGGACATCGTACGAGCAGTACTTC. The whole variable domain, filled in from reference TRBV2 and TRBJ2-7, reads EPEVTQTPSHQVTQMGQEVILRCVPISNHLYFYWYRQILGQKVEFLVSFYNNEISEKSEIFDDQFSVERPDGSNFTLKIRSTKLEDSAMYFCASRGTSYEQYFGPGTRLTVT.

This sequence joins TRBV27 and TRBJ1-2, with 7 bases identical to TRBD1. V shed 5 bases, J shed 5 bases, and the junction held 14 bases outside the gene matches. CDR3 size: 16 residues. CDR1 and CDR2 (germline): MNHEY, SMNVEV (reference sequence). The CDR3 reads CASSPIRTGGSYGYTF. Written as DNA, the CDR3 is TGTGCCAGCAGTCCGATTAGGACAGGCGGCTCTTATGGCTACACCTTC.

J is TRBJ2-1 and V is TRBV19, with TRBD2 matching over 13 bases. This CDR3 comprises 17 residues. The junction had 8 bases not matched to a gene; V was cut back by 6 bases and J by 3 bases. Germline V gene lookup returns CDR1 LNHDA and CDR2 SQIVND (reference sequence). This CDR3 reads CASSTTSGRALYNEQFF. The CDR3 DNA reads as TGTGCCAGTAGCACTACTAGCGGGAGGGCCCTCTACAATGAGCAGTTCTTC.

V usage is TRBV10-3 and J usage is TRBJ2-3; 8 nucleotides line up with TRBD1. CDR1 is ENHRY and CDR2 is SYGVKD in the germline V gene. V gave up 7 bases and J gave up 1 base; unmatched junction bases: 4. The CDR3 is 14 residues long. The CDR3 region has the DNA TGTGCCATCAAGTCGGGACAGGGCACAGATACGCAGTATTTT. Translation gives CAIKSGQGTDTQYF.

CDR3 sequence (DNA): TGTGCCAGCAGTGATGGGACAGGGGAAGGCTACACCTTC. It specifies CASSDGTGEGYTF. J is TRBJ1-2 and V is TRBV6-4; 10 nucleotides agree with TRBD1. This CDR3 is built from 13 residues. Germline CDR1 is MRHNA and CDR2 is SNTAGT. The ends lost 3 bases at V and 8 bases at J; junction bases unmatched: 3.

The CDR3 DNA sequence: TGTGCCAGTAACAGACCGGGACTAGCCTTCAATGAGCAGTTCTTC. The encoded protein is CASNRPGLAFNEQFF. This chain uses TRBV19 with TRBJ2-1; 9 bases align to TRBD2. CDR3 length equals 15 residues. Germline CDR1 LNHDA, CDR2 SQIVND (reference sequence). Losses at the gene ends were 7 bases for V and 6 bases for J; bases not matched to a gene: 10. The full variable domain, rest sourced from reference TRBV19 and TRBJ2-1, is DGGITQSPKYLFRKEGQNVTLSCEQNLNHDAMYWYRQDPGQGLRLIYYSQIVNDFQKGDIAEGYSVSREKKESFPLTVTSAQKNPTAFYLCASNRPGLAFNEQFFGPGTRLTVL.

This clone has just one count. V and J are TRBV3-1 (or the pseudogene TRBV3-2) and TRBJ2-3; a weak D match, TRBD2 (6 bases). CDR1 and CDR2 (germline): LGHDT, YNNKEL (reference sequence). The CDR3 totals 13 residues. The V gene lost 8 bases and the J gene lost 5 bases, with 14 bases spanning the gap. The CDR3 protein is CASRRGLLDTQYF. DNA of the CDR3: TGTGCCAGCCGGCGGGGTTTATTAGATACGCAGTATTTT.

The chain joins TRBV7-2 to TRBJ2-2, with a weak D call TRBD1 (5 bases). The CDR3 is 17 amino acids. Germline-derived CDR1 and CDR2 are SGHTA and FQGNSA. V was clipped by 4 bases and J by 1 base, with 16 bases between them. The CDR3 coding sequence is TGTGCCAGCAGCTCCCGAACCGGTACAGGGAACACCGGGGAGCTGTTTTTT. Its protein product is CASSSRTGTGNTGELFF. The entire variable domain, with the rest obtained from reference TRBV7-2 and TRBJ2-2, is as follows: GAGVSQSPSNKVTEKGKDVELRCDPISGHTALYWYRQSLGQGLEFLIYFQGNSAPDKSGLPSDRFSAERTGGSVSTLTIQRTQQEDSAVYLCASSSRTGTGNTGELFFGEGSRLTVL.

This chain joins TRBV13 and TRBJ1-3; D is possibly TRBD1 (6 bases). Germline-derived CDR1 and CDR2 are PRHDT and FYEKMQ (reference sequence). The germline V and J ends were trimmed by 3 bases and 0 bases, with 9 bases remaining between them. This CDR3 is built from 15 residues. As DNA, the CDR3 is TGTGCCAGCAGCTTCACAGGGTTCTCTGGAAACACCATATATTTT. Its protein is CASSFTGFSGNTIYF.